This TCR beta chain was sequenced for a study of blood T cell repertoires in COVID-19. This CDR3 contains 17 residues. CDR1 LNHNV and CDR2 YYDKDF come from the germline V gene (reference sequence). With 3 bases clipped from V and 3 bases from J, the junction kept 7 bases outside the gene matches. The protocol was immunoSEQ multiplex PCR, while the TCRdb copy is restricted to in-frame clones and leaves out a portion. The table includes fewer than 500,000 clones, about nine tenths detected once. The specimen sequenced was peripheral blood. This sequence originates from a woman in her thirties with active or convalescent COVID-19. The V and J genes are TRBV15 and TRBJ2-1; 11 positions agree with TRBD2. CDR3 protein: CATSSSGLAEIYNEQFF. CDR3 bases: TGTGCCACCAGCAGCTCGGGACTAGCGGAGATCTACAATGAGCAGTTCTTC.